Listed below are T cell receptor beta chains from one sample, sequenced in a study of blood T cell repertoires in COVID-19. Data came from immunoSEQ multiplex PCR; TCRdb stores just in-frame clones and leaves some out. The profile covers 300,000 to 350,000 clones, with roughly 90% appearing a single time and approximately 7.5% taken by the ten largest. Material: peripheral blood. These receptor sequences come from a woman in her 30s with COVID-19, enrolled during active disease. CDR3s include the opening cysteine and the closing phenylalanine or tryptophan. Each record gives: D gene, J gene, V gene, clone size, CDR3 DNA, CDR3 protein. The D gene is left open where the match is weak. For some rows the clone size is stated as once, few or many, or as a class when expanded; others skip it.

TRBD2,TRBJ2-3,TRBV6-5,.,TGTGCCAGCAGCTCTGGACTAGCGGGAGCAGATACGCAGTATTTT,CASSSGLAGADTQYF
.,TRBJ1-2,TRBV7-8,.,TGTGCCAGCAGCTCATATGGGCCCTACTATGGCTACACCTTC,CASSSYGPYYGYTF
.,TRBJ2-3,TRBV5-5,.,TGTGCCAGCAGCTTCAGTGTCAGCACAGATACGCAGTATTTT,CASSFSVSTDTQYF
.,TRBJ1-2,TRBV21-1,.,TGTGCCAGCAGCAAAGGATGCCGGAGCTATGGCTACACCTTC,CASSKGCRSYGYTF
TRBD2,TRBJ2-6,TRBV5-4,.,TGTGCCAGCAGCGTCTTTGGTAGCGGGAGGGTCGCTGGGGCCAACGTCCTGACTTTC,CASSVFGSGRVAGANVLTF
TRBD1,TRBJ2-1,TRBV5-1,.,TGCGCCAGCAGCTTGCGGGACAGGGTATTTTCGGGTCATGAGCAGTTCTTC,CASSLRDRVFSGHEQFF
.,TRBJ1-5,TRBV6-5,.,TGTGCCAGCAGTAAACAGGGCGACAACCAGCCCCAGCATTTT,CASSKQGDNQPQHF
.,TRBJ1-1,TRBV2,.,TGTGCCAGCAGTCCTGGGTTGGGGGGAACTGAAGCTTTCTTT,CASSPGLGGTEAFF
.,TRBJ1-1,TRBV5-1,.,TGCGCCAGCAGCGGCGGTCTGAACACTGAAGCTTTCTTT,CASSGGLNTEAFF
TRBD2,TRBJ2-2,TRBV28,.,TGTGCCAGCAGTTTCCTGGGACTAGCGGGAGGGAACACCGGGGAGCTGTTTTTT,CASSFLGLAGGNTGELFF
.,TRBJ2-2,TRBV7-2,once,TGTGCCAGCAGCTTGCTAGTAGGAACCGGGGAGCTGTTTTTT,CASSLLVGTGELFF
TRBD2,TRBJ2-5,TRBV7-9,once,TGTGCCAGCAGCTTACAGAGGCCTAGCGGGTTCCAAGAGACCCAGTACTTC,CASSLQRPSGFQETQYF
.,TRBJ1-2,TRBV5-1,.,TGCGCCAGCAGCTTCGGGGGTACTAACTATGGCTACACCTTC,CASSFGGTNYGYTF
TRBD1,TRBJ2-7,TRBV6-5,.,TGTGCCAGCAGTTACTCGGGACAGGTCTACGAGCAGTACTTC,CASSYSGQVYEQYF
.,TRBJ1-2,TRBV27,.,TGTGCCAGCAGTTTCCTCGGACAGACTAACTATGGCTACACCTTC,CASSFLGQTNYGYTF
.,TRBJ1-1,TRBV4-1,.,TGCGCCAGCAGCCAAGATAACAGGGTGAACACTGAAGCTTTCTTT,CASSQDNRVNTEAFF
.,TRBJ2-3,TRBV12-3/TRBV12-4,few,TGTGCCAGCAGTTTGGGCAGCCATACGCAGTATTTT,CASSLGSHTQYF
TRBD2,TRBJ2-2,TRBV18,.,TGTGCCAGCTCACCAGGGACTAGCGGCACCGGGGAGCTGTTTTTT,CASSPGTSGTGELFF
.,TRBJ1-2,TRBV20-1,.,TGCAGTGCTAGTACAGTCTTCTATGGCTACACCTTC,CSASTVFYGYTF
TRBD1,TRBJ2-2,TRBV6-6,.,TGTGCCAGCTTACGACAGGGTCAGTCCGGGGAGCTGTTTTTT,CASLRQGQSGELFF
.,TRBJ2-1,TRBV4-3,.,TGCGCCAGCAGCCAAGATAGTTTTTCGAAGGGGCACAATGAGCAGTTCTTC,CASSQDSFSKGHNEQFF
TRBD1,TRBJ1-1,TRBV6-5,.,TGTGCCAGCACTCGGGACAGGGAATTCGGCACTGAAGCTTTCTTT,CASTRDREFGTEAFF
.,TRBJ2-6,TRBV5-4,.,TGTGCCAGCAGCTTACGGACATCAGGGGCCAACGTCCTGACTTTC,CASSLRTSGANVLTF
.,TRBJ2-7,TRBV16,.,TGTGCCAGCAGCCACGGTGGGGAGTACGAGCAGTACTTC,CASSHGGEYEQYF
TRBD2,TRBJ2-7,TRBV7-6,.,TGTGCCAGCAGCTCAATAGCGGGACGAAGTTACGAGCAGTACTTC,CASSSIAGRSYEQYF
.,TRBJ1-1,TRBV5-1,.,TGCGCCAGCAGCTTGGCCGGCGGGCGTGAAGCTTTCTTT,CASSLAGGREAFF
TRBD1,TRBJ1-2,TRBV5-1,.,TGCGCCAGCAGCCGGGACAGGGGGCTCTATGGCTACACCTTC,CASSRDRGLYGYTF
TRBD2,TRBJ2-2,TRBV19,.,TGTGCCAGTACCCCCGGGACTAGAAAGGGGGAGCTGTTTTTT,CASTPGTRKGELFF
TRBD1,TRBJ1-5,TRBV28,once,TGTGCCAGCAGTCCCGGGACAGGGCTCAGGGTGCCCCAGCATTTT,CASSPGTGLRVPQHF
TRBD2,TRBJ2-3,TRBV30,.,TGTGCCTGGAGAATTGCGGGAGGGGCAGATACGCAGTATTTT,CAWRIAGGADTQYF